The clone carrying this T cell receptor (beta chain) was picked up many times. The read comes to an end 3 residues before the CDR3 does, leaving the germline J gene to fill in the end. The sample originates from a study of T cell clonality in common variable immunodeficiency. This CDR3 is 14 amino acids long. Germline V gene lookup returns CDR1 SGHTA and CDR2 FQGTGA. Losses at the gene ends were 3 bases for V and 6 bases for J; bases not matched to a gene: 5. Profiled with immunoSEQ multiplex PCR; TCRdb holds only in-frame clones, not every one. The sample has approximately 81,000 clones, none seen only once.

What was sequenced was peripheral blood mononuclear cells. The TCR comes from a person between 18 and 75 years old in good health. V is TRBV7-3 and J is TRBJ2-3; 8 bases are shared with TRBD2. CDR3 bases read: TGTGCCAGCAGCTTCGGACTAGCTGGGGATACG. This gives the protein CASSFGLAGDT. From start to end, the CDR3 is CASSFGLAGDTQYF.